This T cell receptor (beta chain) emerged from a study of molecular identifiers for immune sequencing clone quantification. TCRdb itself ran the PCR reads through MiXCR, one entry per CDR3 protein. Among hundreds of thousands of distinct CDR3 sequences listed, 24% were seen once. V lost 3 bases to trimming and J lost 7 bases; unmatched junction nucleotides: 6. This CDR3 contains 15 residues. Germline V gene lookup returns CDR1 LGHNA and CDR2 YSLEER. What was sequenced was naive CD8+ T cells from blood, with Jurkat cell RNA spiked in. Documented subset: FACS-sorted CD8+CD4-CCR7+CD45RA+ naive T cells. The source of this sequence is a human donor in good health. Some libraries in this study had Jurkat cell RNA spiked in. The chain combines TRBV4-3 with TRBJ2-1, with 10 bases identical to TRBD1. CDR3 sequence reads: CASSQGTGDLNEQFF. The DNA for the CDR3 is TGCGCCAGCAGCCAGGGGACAGGGGACCTGAATGAGCAGTTCTTC.